This T cell receptor beta chain was identified in a study of cytomegalovirus exposure and HLA in healthy donors. Study-level points and caveats: A classifier reportedly called cytomegalovirus status with high sensitivity and specificity. The authors listed some 160 TCR beta chains as cytomegalovirus-associated. It was confirmed in vitro that a few of the CMV-associated chains were specific for CMV antigens.

As concerns this clone: The antigen is undetermined.

CDR3 length: 18 amino acids. Trimming took 0 bases from V and 0 from J; bases not matched to a gene: 3. CDR1 and CDR2 from the germline V gene are SGHTA and FQGNSA. TCRdb's copy holds only in-frame clones and misses some; the assay was immunoSEQ multiplex PCR. The sample includes 250,000 or so clones, just under 90% of them seen just once. The TCR originated in a man between 18 and 29 years old in good health and CMV-seronegative. Source material: PBMCs. V gene TRBV7-2 combines with J gene TRBJ2-5, with 14 bases matching TRBD2. The CDR3 bases are TGTGCCAGCAGCTTAGCGACTAGCGGGGGGGTCCACCAAGAGACCCAGTACTTC. Residues: CASSLATSGGVHQETQYF.